One and the same sample provided the 28 T cell receptor beta chains below, sequenced in a study of metastatic and nonmetastatic thyroid tumors. TCRdb redid the clone calls on the PCR reads using MiXCR. The data hold nearly 35,000 clones, with approximately 17% observed a single time. All patients were treatment-naive before thyroid surgery. The material sequenced was blood. The receptors stem from a female donor with papillary thyroid cancer or a benign thyroid nodule (not recorded which). Some clones in this sample may be carry-over from other donors' samples.

This clone was seen at least ten times. The rearrangement links TRBV24-1 to TRBJ2-5; 7 bases fit TRBD2. The CDR3 covers 13 residues. Unmatched junction bases numbered 8, after V lost 7 bases and J lost 7 bases. CDR1 and CDR2 (germline): KGHDR, SFDVKD. CDR3: CATRGGAQGTQYF. The CDR3, as DNA: TGTGCCACCAGGGGAGGGGCGCAGGGGACCCAGTACTTC.

This clone was seen repeatedly, ten times or more. This chain joins TRBV20-1 and TRBJ2-7; no firm D call. Germline CDR1 and CDR2: DFQATT and SNEGSKA (reference sequence). Trimming took off 5 bases at V and 5 bases at J, with 13 bases between the two ends. CDR3 length: 12 amino acids. The CDR3 is CSALFAGDEQYF. Written as DNA, the CDR3 is TGCAGTGCTCTCTTTGCTGGGGACGAGCAGTACTTC.

This clone was recorded many times. The chain carries TRBV30 and TRBJ2-5; no clear D gene. Germline V lookup: CDR1 GTSNPN, CDR2 SVGIG (reference sequence). The CDR3 contains 14 residues. Trimming removed 2 bases from V and 6 bases from J, with 16 bases in between. As DNA, the CDR3 is TGTGCCTGGAGTACTGCGTACAGTATGAAGACCCAGTACTTC. Translating gives CAWSTAYSMKTQYF.

V and J are TRBV20-1 and TRBJ1-1, with no clear D. The ends were cut back, 4 bases at V and 0 bases at J, with 9 bases in the middle. In germline, CDR1 is DFQATT, CDR2 SNEGSKA (reference sequence). The CDR3 has 13 residues. CDR3 in DNA: TGCAGTGCTAATAAACAGATGAACACTGAAGCTTTCTTT. Residues: CSANKQMNTEAFF.

This clone was seen only a few times. V and J are TRBV20-1 and TRBJ2-7, with a weak D call TRBD2 (6 bases). This CDR3 region has 15 residues. V was trimmed by 2 bases and J by 7 bases, leaving 21 bases between them. Germline values: CDR1 DFQATT, CDR2 SNEGSKA (reference sequence). For the CDR3, the DNA is TGCAGTGCTAGACATCTGGCGGGATGGCCTCGTGAGCAGTACTTC. Its translation is CSARHLAGWPREQYF.

The sample holds a few counts of this clone. J is TRBJ2-1 and V is TRBV5-5; 11 nucleotides match TRBD2. With 1 base clipped from V and 8 bases from J, the junction kept 5 bases outside the gene matches. CDR1 SGHKS and CDR2 YYEKEE come from the germline V gene (reference sequence). The CDR3 is 15 residues long. CDR3 loop: CASSLTSGSFYEQFF. The CDR3 region has the DNA TGTGCCAGCAGCTTGACTAGCGGGAGTTTCTATGAGCAGTTCTTC.

In its sample, this clone was seen many times. The chain combines TRBV7-2 with TRBJ2-7; TRBD1 matches 8 bases. The junction had 7 bases not matched to a gene; V was cut back by 0 bases and J by 3 bases. Per germline, CDR1 SGHTA and CDR2 FQGNSA. The CDR3 consists of 16 residues. The CDR3 loop is CASSLAGQGSYYEQYF. The CDR3 region has the DNA TGTGCCAGCAGCTTAGCCGGACAGGGATCTTACTACGAGCAGTACTTC.

This clone was seen ten or more times. The V gene is TRBV5-1, the J gene TRBJ2-1, with 8 bases lining up with TRBD1. Losses at the gene ends were 5 bases for V and 6 bases for J; bases not matched to a gene: 7. CDR1 and CDR2 from the germline V gene are SGHRS and YFSETQ. The CDR3 is 14 residues long. CDR3 sequence reads: CASRPATGGNEQFF. CDR3 in DNA: TGCGCCAGCAGGCCCGCCACAGGGGGCAATGAGCAGTTCTTC.

This clone was observed at least ten times. This chain uses TRBV6-4 with TRBJ1-1; 9 nucleotides align to TRBD1. The CDR3 is 13 residues long. Germline CDR1 and CDR2: MRHNA and SNTAGT. Unmatched junction bases numbered 2, after V lost 5 bases and J lost 4 bases. The CDR3 spells CASSSDRGTEAFF. The CDR3 DNA sequence: TGTGCCAGCAGTTCGGACAGGGGCACTGAAGCTTTCTTT.

This clone has ten or more counts. This chain joins TRBV19 and TRBJ2-2; D unresolved. This CDR3 has 14 amino acids. The V end was cut by 5 bases, the J end by 4 bases, with 11 bases between. Germline lookup yields CDR1 LNHDA and CDR2 SQIVND (reference sequence). The CDR3, as DNA: TGTGCCAGTAGTGACCAGCCGGGCACCGGGGAGCTGTTTTTT. Residues: CASSDQPGTGELFF.

This sequence joins TRBV7-9 and TRBJ1-2, with D perhaps TRBD1 (5 bases). This CDR3 region has 12 residues. The germline gives CDR1 SEHNR, CDR2 FQNEAQ (reference sequence). V was shortened by 9 bases and J by 3 bases, with 11 bases between the two germline ends. The CDR3 nucleotides read TGTGCCAGTACATGGGACCACTATGGCTACACCTTC. It is translated as CASTWDHYGYTF.

This clone has a handful of counts. This chain uses TRBV20-1 with TRBJ1-2, with D unresolved. CDR1 and CDR2 from the germline V gene are DFQATT and SNEGSKA (reference sequence). V lost 6 bases, J lost 4 bases, and 15 bases lay in between. The CDR3 consists of 13 residues. The CDR3 here is CSAEGRNIYGYTF. The CDR3 DNA reads TGCAGTGCGGAAGGACGGAACATCTATGGCTACACCTTC.

This clone came up many times. This chain uses TRBV3-1 with TRBJ2-1, with 8 bases identical to TRBD2. This CDR3 is built from 15 residues. CDR1 and CDR2 (germline): LGHDT, YNNKEL (reference sequence). J gave up 4 bases and V 2 bases, and 4 bases lay outside the gene matches. The CDR3 here is CASSQSGGLYNEQFF. The DNA of the CDR3 is TGTGCCAGCAGCCAAAGCGGGGGACTTTACAATGAGCAGTTCTTC.

This chain connects TRBV5-1 to TRBJ2-3; 10 nucleotides agree with TRBD1. With V trimmed by 5 bases and J by 6 bases, 6 bases remained unmatched. Germline V gives CDR1 SGHRS, CDR2 YFSETQ. The CDR3 loop spans 14 amino acids. Here the CDR3 reads CASRTTGGMDTQYF. In DNA, the CDR3 is TGCGCCAGCAGGACGACAGGGGGCATGGATACGCAGTATTTT.

This clone was recorded many times. The V call is TRBV5-1, the J call TRBJ1-4, with D uncertain. From germline, CDR1 is SGHRS and CDR2 YFSETQ. Deletions cut 0 bases from V and 4 bases from J, with 10 bases between. The CDR3 has 15 amino acids. Here the CDR3 DNA reads TGCGCCAGCAGCTTGGCGGCCGGAAATAATGAAAAACTGTTTTTT. Its translation is CASSLAAGNNEKLFF.

This clone was recorded only once. The chain joins TRBV11-1 to TRBJ2-2; 10 bases agree with TRBD2. The CDR3 has 16 amino acids. J gave up 4 bases and V 5 bases, and 7 bases lay outside the gene matches. Germline CDR1 is SGHAT and CDR2 is FQDESV (reference sequence). CDR3 in amino acids: CASSPTSGKGTGELFF. CDR3 sequence (DNA): TGTGCCAGCAGCCCAACTAGCGGGAAGGGCACCGGGGAGCTGTTTTTT. Filled out from reference TRBV11-1 and TRBJ2-2, the complete variable domain reads EAEVAQSPRYKITEKSQAVAFWCDPISGHATLYWYRQILGQGPELLVQFQDESVVDDSQLPKDRFSAERLKGVDSTLKIQPAELGDSAMYLCASSPTSGKGTGELFFGEGSRLTVL.

Points on this clone: Without the conserved terminal phenylalanine or tryptophan, this CDR3 likely stems from a read error. The rearrangement uses TRBV2 and TRBJ1-2, with a weak D call TRBD1 (5 bases). This CDR3 contains 15 residues. The V end lost 5 bases, the J end lost 7 bases, and 20 bases lay between the germline ends. Germline-derived CDR1 and CDR2 are SNHLY and FYNNEI. CDR3 DNA: TGTGCCAGCAGTAAGGGGCATGGGGCGAGCGGTGGCTACACCTGC. Translating gives CASSKGHGASGGYTC.

This clone showed up many times. The chain uses TRBV6-1 and TRBJ2-1; unclear D gene. Germline lookup yields CDR1 MNHNS and CDR2 SASEGT. The CDR3 is made up of 12 amino acids. V was clipped by 2 bases and J by 14 bases, with 13 bases between them. The CDR3 nucleotides read TGTGCCAGCAGTGAACTCGTGGGTAGTAAGTTCTTC. Translated, it gives CASSELVGSKFF.

Ten or more counts support this clone. At the DNA level, this CDR3 is encoded by other sequences in the same sample as well. This rearrangement joins TRBV6-1 to TRBJ1-4; possibly TRBD1 for D (5 bases). CDR3 size: 17 residues. The germline V gene has CDR1 MNHNS and CDR2 SASEGT. Trimming removed 3 bases at V and 1 base at J, with 15 bases between. CDR3 region: CASSERRGEGTNEKLFF. CDR3 in DNA: TGTGCCAGCAGTGAGAGACGAGGGGAGGGAACTAATGAAAAACTGTTTTTT.

This clone was observed at least ten times. V and J are TRBV4-3 and TRBJ1-5, with D possibly being TRBD1 (6 bases). In germline, CDR1 is LGHNA, CDR2 YSLEER. The CDR3 consists of 15 residues. The ends were cut back, 0 bases at V and 4 bases at J, with 10 bases in the middle. CDR3 sequence reads: CASSQDTTGNQPQHF. DNA for the CDR3: TGCGCCAGCAGCCAAGATACGACAGGTAATCAGCCCCAGCATTTT.

Ten or more counts support this clone. The chain employs TRBV18 and TRBJ1-2; D uncertain. The CDR3 totals 14 residues. The V end lost 2 bases, the J end lost 0 bases, and 7 bases lay between the germline ends. The V gene's germline CDR1 is KGHSH and CDR2 LQKENI. The CDR3 DNA reads TGTGCCAGCTCACCAGAGGCGGCTAACTATGGCTACACCTTC. Protein sequence: CASSPEAANYGYTF. The full variable domain, its missing parts supplied by reference TRBV18 and TRBJ1-2, is NAGVMQNPRHLVRRRGQEARLRCSPMKGHSHVYWYRQLPEEGLKFMVYLQKENIIDESGMPKERFSAEFPKEGPSILRIQQVVRGDSAAYFCASSPEAANYGYTFGSGTRLTVV.

The chain couples TRBV5-8 to TRBJ1-2, with D possibly being TRBD1 (5 bases). CDR1 is SGHTS and CDR2 is YDEGEE in the germline V gene. This CDR3 is 14 amino acids long. V was clipped by 4 bases and J by 8 bases, with 18 bases between them. The CDR3 protein is CASSPGTSTRGYTF. CDR3 DNA: TGTGCCAGCAGCCCCGGGACCTCTACCCGCGGCTACACCTTC.

This clone was counted many times. The CDR3: CASSFSGVAGGSDTQYF. CDR3 bases: TGTGCCAGCAGCTTTAGCGGAGTAGCGGGAGGGTCAGATACGCAGTATTTT. V and J are TRBV9 and TRBJ2-3, with 11 bases aligning to TRBD2. Germline V lookup: CDR1 SGDLS, CDR2 YYNGEE. Losses at the gene ends were 4 bases for V and 4 bases for J; bases not matched to a gene: 11. There are 17 residues in the CDR3. The whole variable domain, filled in from reference TRBV9 and TRBJ2-3, reads DSGVTQTPKHLITATGQRVTLRCSPRSGDLSVYWYQQSLDQGLQFLIQYYNGEERAKGNILERFSAQQFPDLHSELNLSSLELGDSALYFCASSFSGVAGGSDTQYFGPGTRLTVL.

This clone was detected many times. CDR3 DNA: TGTGCCAGCTCACCATGGGCCGGACAGGGTTCCCACGAGCAGTACTTC. It specifies CASSPWAGQGSHEQYF. This chain joins TRBV18 and TRBJ2-7, with 8 positions matching TRBD1. The CDR3 loop spans 16 amino acids. Germline trimming cut 2 bases from V and 5 bases from J; bases unmatched to any gene: 11. Germline V gene lookup returns CDR1 KGHSH and CDR2 LQKENI.

This clone has at least ten counts. V gene TRBV6-1 combines with J gene TRBJ2-6; D is unresolved. The CDR3 contains 17 residues. In germline, CDR1 is MNHNS, CDR2 SASEGT. V gave up 5 bases and J gave up 1 base, with 15 bases separating them. The CDR3 DNA reads as TGTGCCAGCAGTATCAACTACCAAATGTCTGGGGCCAACGTCCTGACTTTC. Its protein is CASSINYQMSGANVLTF.

The chain combines TRBV6-1 with TRBJ1-3, with D perhaps TRBD1 (5 bases). V lost 6 bases and J lost 5, with 14 bases in between. CDR3 length: 14 amino acids. The V gene's germline CDR1 is MNHNS and CDR2 SASEGT. This CDR3 is CASRPQGDRNTIYF. CDR3 coding DNA: TGTGCCAGCAGACCCCAAGGGGACCGAAACACCATATATTTT.

This clone was seen repeatedly, ten times or more. This chain joins TRBV15 and TRBJ2-5, with unresolved D. V was cut by 3 bases and J by 5 bases, with 19 bases left in between. Germline CDR1 LNHNV, CDR2 YYDKDF (reference sequence). The CDR3 is 16 residues long. The CDR3 region is CATSSNRLGLGETQYF. CDR3 sequence (DNA): TGTGCCACCAGCAGTAATCGACTGGGTCTAGGGGAGACCCAGTACTTC.

The chain uses TRBV14 and TRBJ2-5, with D maybe TRBD2 (5 bases). V shed 3 bases and J shed 5 bases, with 16 bases lying between them. This CDR3 is 15 amino acids long. Germline loops: CDR1 SGHDN, CDR2 FVKESK. CDR3 in DNA: TGTGCCAGCAGCCATCGTGTGAGGGCCTTCGAGACCCAGTACTTC. Amino acid sequence: CASSHRVRAFETQYF.